These T cell receptor beta chains were read from a single sample in a study of vaccination effects on CD4 cells after COVID-19. Repertoires were generated with immunoSEQ multiplex PCR, while TCRdb's copy carries only in-frame clones and drops some. The profile shows 65,000 or so clones, roughly 76% of them singletons. No cognate antigen is known for these TCRs. The sequencing used CD4+ T cells from PBMCs cultured with HCoV-NL63 spike peptides, collected before COVID-19 vaccination. These receptors all stem from a human donor who received a COVID-19 vaccine. CDR3s include the opening cysteine and the closing phenylalanine or tryptophan. Each record gives: D gene, J gene, V gene, clone size, CDR3 protein, CDR3 DNA. A D gene is named only where the DNA matches it firmly. The size entry is marked missing in some rows and otherwise reads once, few, many or a size class.

NA TRBJ1-2 TRBV28 NA CASTMRGTGYTF TGTGCCAGCACCATGAGGGGCACTGGCTACACCTTC
NA TRBJ1-1 TRBV18 NA CASSDGGGLEAFF TGTGCCAGCTCAGACGGGGGGGGACTTGAAGCTTTCTTT
NA TRBJ1-2 TRBV3-1/TRBV3-2 NA CASSQEGSYGYTF TGTGCCAGCAGCCAAGAAGGCAGCTATGGCTACACCTTC
NA TRBJ2-1 TRBV5-4 few CASRNGGNYNEQFF TGTGCCAGCAGGAACGGGGGCAACTACAATGAGCAGTTCTTC
TRBD1 TRBJ1-1 TRBV10-1 few CASSGGQRNTEAFF TGCGCCAGCAGCGGGGGACAGAGGAACACTGAAGCTTTCTTT
NA TRBJ2-1 TRBV5-6 NA CASSYRGGTYNEQFF TGTGCCAGCAGCTACCGCGGCGGGACCTACAATGAGCAGTTCTTC
NA TRBJ1-3 TRBV9 NA CASSVTGKGNTIYF TGTGCCAGCAGCGTAACAGGGAAGGGAAACACCATATATTTT
NA TRBJ2-5 TRBV28 NA CASTLGGSETQYF TGTGCCAGCACCTTGGGGGGATCGGAGACCCAGTACTTC
TRBD1 TRBJ1-1 TRBV7-3 NA CASSAPGTGFGTEAFF TGTGCCAGCAGCGCACCCGGGACAGGGTTTGGCACTGAAGCTTTCTTT
NA TRBJ2-1 TRBV5-1 NA CASSSRAASDEQFF TGCGCCAGCAGCTCCCGGGCCGCGTCGGATGAGCAGTTCTTC
TRBD2 TRBJ2-3 TRBV4-3 NA CASSQEAGAPPDTQYF TGCGCCAGCAGCCAAGAAGCGGGGGCCCCCCCAGATACGCAGTATTTT
NA TRBJ1-2 TRBV30 NA CAWRFGALGNSNYGYTF TGTGCCTGGAGGTTTGGAGCCCTAGGGAATTCTAACTATGGCTACACCTTC
NA TRBJ1-5 TRBV2 few CASRRAAGSNQPQHF TGTGCCAGCAGACGTGCAGCGGGGAGCAATCAGCCCCAGCATTTT
NA TRBJ2-3 TRBV3-1/TRBV3-2 few CASRGEDTQYF TGTGCCAGCAGGGGTGAAGATACGCAGTATTTT
NA TRBJ1-1 TRBV29-1 NA CSVRDLRGPNSAEAFF TGCAGCGTTCGGGACCTTAGAGGGCCTAATTCCGCTGAAGCTTTCTTT
NA TRBJ1-1 TRBV5-1 NA CASSLALGVGSTEAFF TGCGCCAGCAGCTTGGCCTTGGGGGTCGGCAGTACTGAAGCTTTCTTT
NA TRBJ2-5 TRBV5-1 NA CASSLPGPGQETQYF TGCGCCAGCAGCTTGCCGGGACCCGGGCAAGAGACCCAGTACTTC
TRBD2 TRBJ2-1 TRBV11-2 NA CASSKGTRTYNEQFF TGTGCCAGCAGCAAAGGGACTAGGACTTACAATGAGCAGTTCTTC
NA TRBJ2-3 TRBV24-1 NA CATSDPGVPTDTQYF TGTGCCACCAGTGATCCAGGCGTTCCCACAGATACGCAGTATTTT
NA TRBJ1-2 TRBV5-1 NA CASSLERGSNYGYTF TGCGCCAGCAGCTTGGAGAGGGGATCTAACTATGGCTACACCTTC
NA TRBJ1-4 TRBV6-5 NA CASGRVANEKLFF TGTGCCAGCGGCAGGGTGGCTAATGAAAAACTGTTTTTT
TRBD2 TRBJ2-3 TRBV11-3 NA CASSRGLAGGTDTQYF TGTGCCAGCAGCCGCGGACTAGCGGGGGGGACAGATACGCAGTATTTT
TRBD2 TRBJ2-3 TRBV7-2 NA CASSLARTSGGTDTQYF TGTGCCAGCAGCTTAGCCAGGACTAGCGGGGGCACAGATACGCAGTATTTT
TRBD1 TRBJ1-6 TRBV2 few CASIPGQGGSPLHF TGTGCCAGCATCCCGGGACAGGGGGGATCACCCCTCCACTTT
TRBD2 TRBJ2-5 TRBV7-2 NA CASSLGVLAGQETQYF TGTGCCAGCAGCTTAGGGGTACTAGCGGGTCAAGAGACCCAGTACTTC
TRBD1 TRBJ1-1 TRBV3-1/TRBV3-2 NA CASTGGTGKTGTEAFF TGTGCCAGCACCGGCGGGACAGGGAAGACGGGCACTGAAGCTTTCTTT
TRBD1 TRBJ1-5 TRBV6-5 NA CASSPDRGNQPQHF TGTGCCAGCAGCCCAGACAGGGGCAATCAGCCCCAGCATTTT
NA TRBJ1-2 TRBV7-8 once CASSLGRVQGYTF TGTGCCAGCAGCTTAGGTCGGGTGCAGGGCTACACCTTC
NA TRBJ2-1 TRBV7-2 NA CASSPTGGGGAYEQFF TGTGCCAGCAGCCCCACCGGCGGTGGGGGGGCTTATGAGCAGTTCTTC
NA TRBJ2-2 TRBV12-5 NA CASGLARVDTGELFF TGTGCTAGTGGTTTAGCCAGGGTAGACACCGGGGAGCTGTTTTTT
NA TRBJ1-2 TRBV5-1 NA CASSLEGSKGYGYTF TGCGCCAGCAGCTTAGAAGGTAGCAAGGGCTATGGCTACACCTTC
NA TRBJ1-1 TRBV5-1 NA CASSIQPGDTNTEAFF TGCGCCAGCAGCATTCAGCCCGGGGACACCAACACTGAAGCTTTCTTT
NA TRBJ2-1 TRBV5-1 NA CASSRRTTTTYNEQFF TGCGCCAGCAGCCGCCGGACTACCACCACCTACAATGAGCAGTTCTTC
NA TRBJ1-1 TRBV19 NA CASSIVSGIMNTEAFF TGTGCCAGTAGTATAGTGTCCGGGATCATGAACACTGAAGCTTTCTTT
NA TRBJ2-5 TRBV24-1 NA CATSALSTGSPETQYF TGTGCCACCAGTGCCCTCTCGACTGGGAGCCCGGAGACCCAGTACTTC